This T cell receptor (beta chain) is from a study of cytomegalovirus exposure and HLA in healthy donors. Study-wide results and caveats: The authors later found TCR association rates varying by HLA locus, with DRB1 most and HLA-C fewest.

The primer mix had 60 Vbeta and 13 Jbeta primers. Here immunoSEQ multiplex PCR was the method, and the copy in TCRdb shows in-frame clones only, minus some. The data hold about 150,000 clones, with about 80% observed a single time. Germline CDR1 and CDR2: SGHAT and FQDESV (reference sequence). V was clipped by 0 bases and J by 3 bases, with 12 bases between them. CDR3 length: 15 residues. A note on this clone: The target antigen is unknown.

Likely unrecorded immune exposures existed in these nominally healthy donors. The J gene is TRBJ2-7, the V gene TRBV11-1, with D maybe TRBD2 (6 bases). Material for sequencing was PBMCs. The source is a woman in her thirties or forties in good health and CMV-seronegative. The DNA for the CDR3 is TGTGCCAGCAGCTTAGCGGGAGGAAACCTCTACGAGCAGTACTTC. It yields the protein CASSLAGGNLYEQYF. The entire variable domain, with the rest obtained from reference TRBV11-1 and TRBJ2-7, is as follows: EAEVAQSPRYKITEKSQAVAFWCDPISGHATLYWYRQILGQGPELLVQFQDESVVDDSQLPKDRFSAERLKGVDSTLKIQPAELGDSAMYLCASSLAGGNLYEQYFGPGTRLTVT.